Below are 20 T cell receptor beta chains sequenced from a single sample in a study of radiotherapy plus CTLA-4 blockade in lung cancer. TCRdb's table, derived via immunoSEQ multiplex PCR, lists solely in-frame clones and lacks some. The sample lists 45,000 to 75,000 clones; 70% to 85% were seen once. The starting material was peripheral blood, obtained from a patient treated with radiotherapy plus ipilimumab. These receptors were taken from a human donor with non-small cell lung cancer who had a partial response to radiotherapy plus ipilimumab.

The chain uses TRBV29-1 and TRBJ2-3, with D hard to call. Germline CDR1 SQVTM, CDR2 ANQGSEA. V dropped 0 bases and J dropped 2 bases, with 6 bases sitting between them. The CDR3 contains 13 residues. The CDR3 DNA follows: TGCAGCGTTGAAGAAAAGCTCACAGATACGCAGTATTTT. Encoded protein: CSVEEKLTDTQYF.

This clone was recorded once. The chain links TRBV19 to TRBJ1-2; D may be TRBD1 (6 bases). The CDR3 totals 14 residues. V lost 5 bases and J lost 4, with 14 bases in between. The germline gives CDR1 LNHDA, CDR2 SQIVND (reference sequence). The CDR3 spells CASSPRQEPYGYTF. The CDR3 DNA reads TGTGCCAGTAGTCCCCGACAGGAACCCTATGGCTACACCTTC.

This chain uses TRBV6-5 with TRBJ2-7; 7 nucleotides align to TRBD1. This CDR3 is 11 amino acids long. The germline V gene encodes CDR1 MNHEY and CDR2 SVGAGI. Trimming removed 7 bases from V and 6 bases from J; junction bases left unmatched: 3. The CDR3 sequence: CASTGTVEQYF. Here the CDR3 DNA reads TGTGCCAGCACTGGGACAGTCGAGCAGTACTTC.

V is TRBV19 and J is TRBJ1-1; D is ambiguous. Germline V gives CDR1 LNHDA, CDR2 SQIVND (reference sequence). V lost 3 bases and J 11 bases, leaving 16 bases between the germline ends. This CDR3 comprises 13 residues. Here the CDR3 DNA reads TGTGCCAGTAGTATCCGGAGTAGGAGCGGCGCTTTCTTT. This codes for CASSIRSRSGAFF. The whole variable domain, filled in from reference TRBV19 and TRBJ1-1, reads DGGITQSPKYLFRKEGQNVTLSCEQNLNHDAMYWYRQDPGQGLRLIYYSQIVNDFQKGDIAEGYSVSREKKESFPLTVTSAQKNPTAFYLCASSIRSRSGAFFGQGTRLTVV.

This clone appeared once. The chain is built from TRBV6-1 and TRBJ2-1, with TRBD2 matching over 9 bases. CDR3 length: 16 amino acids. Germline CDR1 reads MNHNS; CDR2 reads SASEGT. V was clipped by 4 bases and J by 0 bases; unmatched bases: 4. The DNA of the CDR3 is TGTGCCAGCAGTGTAGATAGCGGGGGCTCCTACAATGAGCAGTTCTTC. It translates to CASSVDSGGSYNEQFF.

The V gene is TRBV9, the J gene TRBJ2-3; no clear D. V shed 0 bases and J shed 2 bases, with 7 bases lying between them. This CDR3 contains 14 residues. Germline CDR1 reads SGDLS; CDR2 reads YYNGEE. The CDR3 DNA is TGTGCCAGCAGCGTAGAACTAAACACAGATACGCAGTATTTT. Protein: CASSVELNTDTQYF.

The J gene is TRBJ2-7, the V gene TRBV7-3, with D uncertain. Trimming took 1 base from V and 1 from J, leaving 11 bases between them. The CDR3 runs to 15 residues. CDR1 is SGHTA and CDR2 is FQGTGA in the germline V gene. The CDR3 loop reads CASSLNAGSSYEQYF. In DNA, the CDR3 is TGTGCCAGCAGCTTAAACGCAGGATCTTCCTACGAGCAGTACTTC. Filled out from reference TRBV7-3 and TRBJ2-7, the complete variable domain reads GAGVSQTPSNKVTEKGKYVELRCDPISGHTALYWYRQSLGQGPEFLIYFQGTGAADDSGLPNDRFFAVRPEGSVSTLKIQRTERGDSAVYLCASSLNAGSSYEQYFGPGTRLTVT.

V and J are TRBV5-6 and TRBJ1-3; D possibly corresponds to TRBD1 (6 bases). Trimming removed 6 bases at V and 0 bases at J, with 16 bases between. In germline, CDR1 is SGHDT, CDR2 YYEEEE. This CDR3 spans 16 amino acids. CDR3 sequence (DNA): TGTGCCAGCAACTATTTCACAGGGAACTCTGGAAACACCATATATTTT. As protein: CASNYFTGNSGNTIYF.

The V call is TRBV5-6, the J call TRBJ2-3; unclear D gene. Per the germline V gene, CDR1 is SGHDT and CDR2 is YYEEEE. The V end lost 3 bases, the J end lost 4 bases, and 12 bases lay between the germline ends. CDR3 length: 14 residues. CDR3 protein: CASSSSGGPDTQYF. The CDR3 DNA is TGTGCCAGCAGCTCCTCCGGCGGCCCAGATACGCAGTATTTT.

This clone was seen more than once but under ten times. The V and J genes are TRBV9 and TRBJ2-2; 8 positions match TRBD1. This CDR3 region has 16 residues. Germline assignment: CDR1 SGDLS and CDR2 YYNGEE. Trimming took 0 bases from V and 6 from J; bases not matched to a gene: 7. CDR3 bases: TGTGCCAGCAGCGTAGCTCCAGGGGGCGCTTCCGGGGAGCTGTTTTTT. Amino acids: CASSVAPGGASGELFF.

DNA for the CDR3: TGTGCCAGCAGCTACATTAAGACAGCATACAATGAGCAGTTCTTC. Residues: CASSYIKTAYNEQFF. This sequence joins TRBV5-6 and TRBJ2-1; D might be TRBD1 (5 bases). CDR3 length: 15 amino acids. V shed 3 bases and J shed 4 bases, with 14 bases lying between them. Germline V gene data show CDR1 as SGHDT and CDR2 as YYEEEE.

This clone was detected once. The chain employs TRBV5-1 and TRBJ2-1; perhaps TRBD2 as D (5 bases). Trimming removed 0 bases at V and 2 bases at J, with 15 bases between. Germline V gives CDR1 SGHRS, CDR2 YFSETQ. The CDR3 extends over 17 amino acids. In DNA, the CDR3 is TGCGCCAGCAGCTTGGAGCCCGGTACTAGGGCCTACAATGAGCAGTTCTTC. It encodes CASSLEPGTRAYNEQFF.

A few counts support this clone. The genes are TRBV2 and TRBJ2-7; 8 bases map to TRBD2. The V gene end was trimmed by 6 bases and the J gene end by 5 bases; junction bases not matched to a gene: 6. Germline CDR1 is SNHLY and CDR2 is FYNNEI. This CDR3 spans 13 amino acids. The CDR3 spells CASRYGGVDEQYF. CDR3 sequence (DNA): TGTGCCAGCAGGTACGGGGGGGTCGACGAGCAGTACTTC.

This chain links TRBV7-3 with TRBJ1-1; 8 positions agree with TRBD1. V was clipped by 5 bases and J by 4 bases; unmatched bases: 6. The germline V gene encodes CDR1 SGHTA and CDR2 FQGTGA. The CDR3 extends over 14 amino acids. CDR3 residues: CASSRTGLSTEAFF. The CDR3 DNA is TGTGCCAGCAGCCGGACAGGGTTAAGCACTGAAGCTTTCTTT.

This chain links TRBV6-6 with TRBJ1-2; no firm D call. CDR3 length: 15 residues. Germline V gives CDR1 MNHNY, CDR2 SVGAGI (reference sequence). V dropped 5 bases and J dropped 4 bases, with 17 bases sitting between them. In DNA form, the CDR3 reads TGTGCCAGCAGTCACACGGGATCCGGGTTCTATGGCTACACCTTC. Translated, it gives CASSHTGSGFYGYTF.

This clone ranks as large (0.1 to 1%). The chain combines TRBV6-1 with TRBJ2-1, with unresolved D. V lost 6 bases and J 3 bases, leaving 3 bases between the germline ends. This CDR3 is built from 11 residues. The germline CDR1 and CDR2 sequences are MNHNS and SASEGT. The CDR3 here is CASSFYNEQFF. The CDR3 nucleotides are TGTGCCAGCAGCTTCTACAATGAGCAGTTCTTC.

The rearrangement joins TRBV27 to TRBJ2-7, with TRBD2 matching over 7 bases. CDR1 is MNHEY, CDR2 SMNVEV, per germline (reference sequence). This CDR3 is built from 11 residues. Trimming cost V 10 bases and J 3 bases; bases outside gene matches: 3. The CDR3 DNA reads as TGTGCCACCGGGGGGTTCTACGAGCAGTACTTC. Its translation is CATGGFYEQYF.

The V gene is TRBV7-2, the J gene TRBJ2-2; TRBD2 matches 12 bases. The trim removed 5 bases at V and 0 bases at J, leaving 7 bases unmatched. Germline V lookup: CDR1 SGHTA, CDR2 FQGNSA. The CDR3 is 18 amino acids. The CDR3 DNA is TGTGCCAGCAGCCGACTAGCGGGGGCGTACCCGAACACCGGGGAGCTGTTTTTT. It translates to CASSRLAGAYPNTGELFF.

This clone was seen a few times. CDR3 protein: CASSLSGYGYTF. In nucleotides, the CDR3 is TGTGCCAGCAGCTTAAGCGGTTATGGCTACACCTTC. The chain is built from TRBV7-3 and TRBJ1-2; D call uncertain. The CDR3 runs to 12 residues. Trimming removed 1 base at V and 5 bases at J, with 5 bases between. Germline CDR1 and CDR2: SGHTA and FQGTGA.

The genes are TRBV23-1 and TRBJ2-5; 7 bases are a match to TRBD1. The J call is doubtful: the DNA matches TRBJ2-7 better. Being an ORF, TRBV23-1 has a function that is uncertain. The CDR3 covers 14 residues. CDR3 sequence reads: CARGDRDGLYEQYF. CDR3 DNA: TGCGCCCGCGGCGACAGGGACGGACTCTACGAGCAGTACTTC.